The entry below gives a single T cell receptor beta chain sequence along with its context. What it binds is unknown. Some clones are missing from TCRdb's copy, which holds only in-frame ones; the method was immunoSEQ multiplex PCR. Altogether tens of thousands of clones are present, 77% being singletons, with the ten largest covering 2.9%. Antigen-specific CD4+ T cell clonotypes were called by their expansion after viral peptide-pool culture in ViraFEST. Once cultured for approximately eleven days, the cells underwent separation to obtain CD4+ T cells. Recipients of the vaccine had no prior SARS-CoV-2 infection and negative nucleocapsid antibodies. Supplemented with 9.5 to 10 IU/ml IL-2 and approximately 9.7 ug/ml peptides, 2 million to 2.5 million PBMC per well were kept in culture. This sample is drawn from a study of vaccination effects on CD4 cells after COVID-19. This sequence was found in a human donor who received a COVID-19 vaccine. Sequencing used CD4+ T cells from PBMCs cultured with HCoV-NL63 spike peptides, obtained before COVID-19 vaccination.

The CDR3, as DNA: TGCGCCAGCAGCAAAACGGCAGGGGTAGATACGCAGTATTTT. Translating gives CASSKTAGVDTQYF. The chain uses TRBV5-1 and TRBJ2-3, with D perhaps matching TRBD1 (6 bases). The V end was cut by 4 bases, the J end by 5 bases, with 14 bases between. The CDR3 is 14 amino acids. Germline CDR1 is SGHRS and CDR2 is YFSETQ.